This T cell receptor beta chain was documented in a study of CD8+CD57+ T cells in acquired aplastic anemia. This clonotype has just one count. Both TCR beta VDJ combination and CDR3 sequence profiling were carried out. Genomic DNA was the template for this profiling. One entry per CDR3 protein, called by TCRdb with MiXCR from the reads. The sample carries about 420,000 distinct CDR3 sequences, roughly 68% recorded once. Trimming removed 2 bases from V and 13 bases from J, with 21 bases in between. The CDR3 has 14 amino acids. The germline V gene has CDR1 SGHTA and CDR2 FQGTGA. The gene calls are TRBV7-3 and TRBJ2-7; no firm D call. Sequences were obtained from sorted CD4+, CD8+, or CD8+CD57+ T cells (not recorded which) from PBMCs. The receptor was isolated from a human donor in good health, serving as a control. CDR3 protein: CASSLGPLYTEPYF. In nucleotides, the CDR3 is TGTGCCAGCAGCTTAGGCCCTCTGTACACTGAGCCTTACTTC. The full variable domain, its missing parts supplied by reference TRBV7-3 and TRBJ2-7, is GAGVSQTPSNKVTEKGKYVELRCDPISGHTALYWYRQSLGQGPEFLIYFQGTGAADDSGLPNDRFFAVRPEGSVSTLKIQRTERGDSAVYLCASSLGPLYTEPYFGPGTRLTVT.